Following are 14 T cell receptor beta chains from one sample sequenced in a study of cytomegalovirus exposure and HLA in healthy donors. The PCR used 60 Vbeta and 13 Jbeta primers. Generated by immunoSEQ multiplex PCR, the TCRdb table keeps only in-frame clones and is missing some. There are approximately 160,000 clones in the sample; about 80% occur only once, and approximately 6.7% lies in the top ten. Sequencing was done on a sample of PBMCs. These TCRs come from a young man in good health and CMV-seropositive.

The rearrangement joins TRBV4-2 to TRBJ1-2, with 12 nucleotides matching TRBD1. The germline gives CDR1 LGHNA, CDR2 YNFKEQ. J gave up 1 base and V 1 base, and 4 bases lay outside the gene matches. The CDR3 is 17 residues long. CDR3 protein: CASSQGDRGQGNYGYTF. The CDR3 DNA is TGTGCCAGCAGCCAAGGGGACAGGGGGCAGGGTAACTATGGCTACACCTTC.

V usage is TRBV4-1 and J usage is TRBJ1-1; tentative D call: TRBD1 (5 bases). Trimming removed 0 bases from V and 3 bases from J, with 23 bases in between. Germline V gives CDR1 MGHRA, CDR2 YSYEKL. The CDR3 runs to 19 residues. Here the CDR3 DNA reads TGCGCCAGCAGCCAAGAACGGAGGAGGCCCGTTGGGGGGGACACTGAAGCTTTCTTT. Amino acids: CASSQERRRPVGGDTEAFF.

The rearrangement uses TRBV11-3 and TRBJ2-7; D perhaps matches TRBD2 (5 bases). CDR1 SGHNT and CDR2 YENEEA come from the germline V gene. CDR3 length: 13 amino acids. V was cut by 5 bases and J by 5 bases, with 13 bases left in between. The CDR3 coding sequence is TGTGCCAGCAGCGAGGGCCGAGCCCACGAGCAGTACTTC. This codes for CASSEGRAHEQYF.

V gene TRBV6-5 combines with J gene TRBJ2-3, with TRBD1 identical over 9 bases. CDR3 length equals 15 residues. Germline CDR1 reads MNHEY; CDR2 reads SVGAGI. V was clipped by 4 bases and J by 2 bases; unmatched bases: 4. In nucleotides, the CDR3 is TGTGCCAGCAGTTGCGGGACAGGGATCACAGATACGCAGTATTTT. Its protein product is CASSCGTGITDTQYF.

This rearrangement joins TRBV5-1 to TRBJ1-1; D might be TRBD1 (6 bases). With 0 bases removed from V and 3 bases from J, the gap between germline ends came to 9 bases. The CDR3 has 14 amino acids. Germline V gives CDR1 SGHRS, CDR2 YFSETQ. The CDR3 loop reads CASSLDPGDTEAFF. DNA of the CDR3: TGCGCCAGCAGCTTGGACCCAGGGGACACTGAAGCTTTCTTT.

This chain joins TRBV7-9 and TRBJ2-1; 8 bases align to TRBD1. The CDR3 runs to 16 residues. Germline V gives CDR1 SEHNR, CDR2 FQNEAQ (reference sequence). Losses at the gene ends were 5 bases for V and 2 bases for J; bases not matched to a gene: 8. The CDR3 loop is CASSPDRAGPYNEQFF. The CDR3 nucleotides are TGTGCCAGCAGCCCGGACAGGGCTGGGCCCTACAATGAGCAGTTCTTC.

This clone has a handful of counts. This rearrangement joins TRBV19 to TRBJ2-3; TRBD2 matches at 11 bases. With 0 bases clipped from V and 2 bases from J, the junction kept 4 bases outside the gene matches. The V gene's germline CDR1 is LNHDA and CDR2 SQIVND (reference sequence). The CDR3 length is 17 residues. The CDR3 DNA sequence: TGTGCCAGTAGTATAGATAGGACTAGCGGGTACACAGATACGCAGTATTTT. Translating gives CASSIDRTSGYTDTQYF.

V gene TRBV7-9 combines with J gene TRBJ2-2; 8 bases match TRBD2. V was pared by 5 bases and J by 7 bases, with 18 bases of the junction left unmatched. This CDR3 spans 18 amino acids. The germline V gene encodes CDR1 SEHNR and CDR2 FQNEAQ (reference sequence). CDR3 residues: CASSRSSSGGPGSGELFF. As DNA, the CDR3 is TGTGCCAGCAGCCGGAGCTCGTCGGGGGGGCCAGGGAGCGGGGAGCTGTTTTTT.

This clone was detected only once. This chain uses TRBV6-6 with TRBJ1-6; D call uncertain. With 4 bases removed from V and 10 bases from J, the gap between germline ends came to 11 bases. Germline loops: CDR1 MNHNY, CDR2 SVGAGI (reference sequence). The CDR3 has 13 amino acids. CDR3 bases: TGTGCCAGCAGTTTTGATCGGGTCTCACCCCTCCACTTT. Translated: CASSFDRVSPLHF.

The chain has TRBV27 and TRBJ2-1; the match to TRBD2 covers 9 bases. Germline CDR1 is MNHEY and CDR2 is SMNVEV (reference sequence). J was trimmed by 3 bases and V by 4 bases; bases with no gene match: 7. The CDR3 extends over 16 amino acids. CDR3 sequence: CASSSIAGAVYNEQFF. The DNA for the CDR3 is TGTGCCAGCAGTTCTATAGCGGGGGCGGTCTACAATGAGCAGTTCTTC.

About this clone: Different DNA sequences within this sample yield the same CDR3. V gene TRBV19 combines with J gene TRBJ1-5; 12 positions match TRBD1. CDR3 length: 16 amino acids. V lost 9 bases to trimming and J lost 5 bases; unmatched junction nucleotides: 11. The germline CDR1 and CDR2 sequences are LNHDA and SQIVND (reference sequence). The CDR3 DNA reads TGTGCCAGCAGGGGATGGGACAGGGGGCAGGATCAGCCCCAGCATTTT. Translated: CASRGWDRGQDQPQHF.

This clone has just a few counts. The gene calls are TRBV7-9 and TRBJ2-3, with 12 bases that match TRBD2. Trimming removed 4 bases from V and 1 base from J; junction bases left unmatched: 12. Germline V lookup: CDR1 SEHNR, CDR2 FQNEAQ (reference sequence). CDR3 length: 19 residues. CDR3 amino acids: CASSSPPHSSGRGTDTQYF. CDR3 coding DNA: TGTGCCAGCAGCTCCCCACCCCACTCTAGCGGGAGGGGCACAGATACGCAGTATTTT.

J is TRBJ2-1 and V is TRBV6-6; D is possibly TRBD1 (5 bases). The CDR3 totals 13 residues. Trimming left V 5 bases short and J 2 bases short, with 7 bases between. Germline-derived CDR1 and CDR2 are MNHNY and SVGAGI (reference sequence). In DNA form, the CDR3 reads TGTGCCAGCAGTCAAGGGGCCTACAATGAGCAGTTCTTC. Amino acid sequence: CASSQGAYNEQFF.

This chain joins TRBV5-4 and TRBJ1-4, with D tentatively TRBD1 (5 bases). CDR1 is SGHNT, CDR2 YYREEE, per germline (reference sequence). V lost 4 bases and J 2 bases, leaving 15 bases between the germline ends. This CDR3 is 16 amino acids long. The CDR3 region is CASSPQEGLTNEKLFF. The CDR3 DNA reads TGTGCCAGCAGCCCCCAGGAGGGGCTCACTAATGAAAAACTGTTTTTT.